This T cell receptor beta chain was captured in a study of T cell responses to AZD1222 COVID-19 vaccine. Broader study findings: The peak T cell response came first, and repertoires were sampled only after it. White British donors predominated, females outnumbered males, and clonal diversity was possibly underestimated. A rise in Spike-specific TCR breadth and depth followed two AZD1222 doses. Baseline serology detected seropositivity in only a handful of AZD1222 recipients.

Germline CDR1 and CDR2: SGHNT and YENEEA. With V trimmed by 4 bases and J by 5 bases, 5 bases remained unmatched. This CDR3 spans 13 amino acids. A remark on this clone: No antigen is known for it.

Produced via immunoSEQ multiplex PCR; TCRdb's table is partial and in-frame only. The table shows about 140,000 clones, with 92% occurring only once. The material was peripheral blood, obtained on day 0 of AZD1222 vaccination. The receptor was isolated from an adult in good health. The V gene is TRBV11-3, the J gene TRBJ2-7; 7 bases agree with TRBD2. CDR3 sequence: CASSSQRENEQYF. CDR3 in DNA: TGTGCCAGCAGCTCTCAGCGGGAAAACGAGCAGTACTTC. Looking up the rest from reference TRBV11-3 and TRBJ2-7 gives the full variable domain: EAGVVQSPRYKIIEKKQPVAFWCNPISGHNTLYWYLQNLGQGPELLIRYENEEAVDDSQLPKDRFSAERLKGVDSTLKIQPAELGDSAVYLCASSSQRENEQYFGPGTRLTVT.